Listed here are 7 T cell receptor beta chains from one sample, sequenced in a study of blood T cell repertoires in COVID-19. Profiled with immunoSEQ multiplex PCR; TCRdb holds only in-frame clones, not every one. The sample includes around 140,000 clones, roughly 84% of them seen just once. Sequencing was carried out using PBMCs or T cells enriched from blood (not recorded which). The receptors were sampled from a man aged 50 or older in a cohort exposed to, infected with or recovered from COVID-19 (not recorded which).

The chain recombines TRBV5-6 with TRBJ2-5; 7 bases map to TRBD2. J was trimmed by 0 bases and V by 5 bases; bases with no gene match: 7. Germline V lookup: CDR1 SGHDT, CDR2 YYEEEE. The CDR3 has 15 residues. DNA of the CDR3: TGTGCCAGCAGGGAGGGAGGGGTCAACCAAGAGACCCAGTACTTC. Amino acid sequence: CASREGGVNQETQYF. The full variable domain, with the rest looked up from reference TRBV5-6 and TRBJ2-5, is DAGVTQSPTHLIKTRGQQVTLRCSPKSGHDTVSWYQQALGQGPQFIFQYYEEEERQRGNFPDRFSGHQFPNYSSELNVNALLLGDSALYLCASREGGVNQETQYFGPGTRLLVL.

The rearrangement links TRBV12-2 to TRBJ2-6; the table's D gene call, TRBD2, was not cross checked with the DNA. TRBV12-2 is termed a pseudogene. This CDR3 contains 15 residues. The CDR3 bases are TGTGCAAGTCGCCGTCTATATGAGGGGGCCAACGTCCTGACTTTC. It is translated as CASRRLYEGANVLTF.

This chain connects TRBV3-1 (or the pseudogene TRBV3-2) to TRBJ2-3, with D perhaps TRBD2 (5 bases). Per the germline V gene, CDR1 is LGHDT and CDR2 is YNNKEL (reference sequence). Trimming removed 9 bases from V and 2 bases from J, with 21 bases in between. This CDR3 is built from 16 residues. CDR3 DNA sequence: TGTGCCAGTTCGGGAACAGTCCGCGGTTACACAGATACGCAGTATTTT. Protein: CASSGTVRGYTDTQYF.

Written as DNA, the CDR3 is TGTGCCAGCAGTTTATCGGGGCAGGGGACCCAGTACTTC. Protein product: CASSLSGQGTQYF. This chain uses TRBV27 with TRBJ2-5, with D tentatively TRBD1 (5 bases). There are 13 residues in the CDR3. The V end lost 0 bases, the J end lost 7 bases, and 9 bases lay between the germline ends. Germline CDR1 is MNHEY and CDR2 is SMNVEV (reference sequence).

The V call is TRBV7-9, the J call TRBJ2-7; a weak D match, TRBD1 (6 bases). This CDR3 contains 13 residues. Germline CDR1 reads SEHNR; CDR2 reads FQNEAQ (reference sequence). Trimming cost V 1 base and J 3 bases, with 7 bases left between them. The CDR3 protein is CASSLEDSYEQYF. The DNA for the CDR3 is TGTGCCAGCAGCTTAGAGGACAGCTACGAGCAGTACTTC.

This rearrangement joins TRBV6-2 or TRBV6-3 to TRBJ1-1, with unresolved D. Germline values: CDR1 MNHEY, CDR2 SVGEGT. This CDR3 has 14 amino acids. Trimming pared 1 base from V and 1 base from J, leaving 7 bases between. The CDR3 region is CASSYLAENTEAFF. CDR3 coding DNA: TGTGCCAGCAGTTACTTGGCGGAGAACACTGAAGCTTTCTTT.

This chain links TRBV28 with TRBJ2-7, with 9 nucleotides matching TRBD2. The length of the CDR3 is 13 residues. V was clipped by 7 bases and J by 4 bases; unmatched bases: 5. Germline CDR1 is MDHEN and CDR2 is SYDVKM. CDR3 sequence (DNA): TGTGCCAGCACCTTGACTAGCGGATACGAGCAGTACTTC. Its protein product is CASTLTSGYEQYF. Supplemented by reference TRBV28 and TRBJ2-7, the full variable domain reads DVKVTQSSRYLVKRTGEKVFLECVQDMDHENMFWYRQDPGLGLRLIYFSYDVKMKEKGDIPEGYSVSREKKERFSLILESASTNQTSMYLCASTLTSGYEQYFGPGTRLTVT.